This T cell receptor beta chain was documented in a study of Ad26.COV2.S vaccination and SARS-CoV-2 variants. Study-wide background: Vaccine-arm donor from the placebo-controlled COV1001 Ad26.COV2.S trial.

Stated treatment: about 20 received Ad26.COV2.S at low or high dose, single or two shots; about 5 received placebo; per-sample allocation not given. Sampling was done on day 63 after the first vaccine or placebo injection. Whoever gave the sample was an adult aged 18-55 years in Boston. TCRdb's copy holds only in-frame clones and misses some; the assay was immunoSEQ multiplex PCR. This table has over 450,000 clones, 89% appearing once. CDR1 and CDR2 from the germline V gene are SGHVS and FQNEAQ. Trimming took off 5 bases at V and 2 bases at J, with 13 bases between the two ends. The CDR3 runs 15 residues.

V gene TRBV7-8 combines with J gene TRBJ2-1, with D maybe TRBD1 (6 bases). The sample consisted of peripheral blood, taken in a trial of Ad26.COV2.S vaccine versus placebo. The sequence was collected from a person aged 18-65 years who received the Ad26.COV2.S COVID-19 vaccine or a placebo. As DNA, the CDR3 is TGTGCCAGCAGCCCTGACAGGCCCCCCTACAATGAGCAGTTCTTC. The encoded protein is CASSPDRPPYNEQFF.